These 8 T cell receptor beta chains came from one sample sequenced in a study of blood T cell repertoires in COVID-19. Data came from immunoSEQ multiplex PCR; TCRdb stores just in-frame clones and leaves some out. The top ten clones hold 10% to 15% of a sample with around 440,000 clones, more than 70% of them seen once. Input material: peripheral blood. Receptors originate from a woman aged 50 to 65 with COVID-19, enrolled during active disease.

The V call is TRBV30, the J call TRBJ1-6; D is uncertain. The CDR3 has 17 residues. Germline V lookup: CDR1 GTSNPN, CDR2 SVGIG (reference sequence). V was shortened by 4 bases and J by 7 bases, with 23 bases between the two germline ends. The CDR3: CAWKFDWDWEENSPLHF. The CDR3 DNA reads TGTGCCTGGAAGTTTGATTGGGATTGGGAGGAAAATTCACCCCTCCACTTT.

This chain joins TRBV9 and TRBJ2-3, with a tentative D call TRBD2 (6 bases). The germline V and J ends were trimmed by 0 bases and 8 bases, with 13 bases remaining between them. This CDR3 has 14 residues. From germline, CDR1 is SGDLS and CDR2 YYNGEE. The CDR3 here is CASSVVETRGTQYF. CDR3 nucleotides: TGTGCCAGCAGCGTAGTAGAGACTAGAGGTACGCAGTATTTT.

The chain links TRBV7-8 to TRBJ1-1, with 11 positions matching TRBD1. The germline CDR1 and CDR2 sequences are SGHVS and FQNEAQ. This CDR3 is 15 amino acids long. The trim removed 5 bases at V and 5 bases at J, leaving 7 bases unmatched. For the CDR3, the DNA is TGTGCCAGCAGCCCCCGGACAGGGGGCACGACTGAAGCTTTCTTT. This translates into CASSPRTGGTTEAFF.

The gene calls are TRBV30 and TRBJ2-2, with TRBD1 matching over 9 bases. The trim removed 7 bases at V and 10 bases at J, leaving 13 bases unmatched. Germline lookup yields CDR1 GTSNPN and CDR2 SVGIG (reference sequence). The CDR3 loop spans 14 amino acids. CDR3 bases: TGTGCCTCGAAACCCGGGACAGGGAACGAGGAGCTGTTTTTT. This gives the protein CASKPGTGNEELFF.

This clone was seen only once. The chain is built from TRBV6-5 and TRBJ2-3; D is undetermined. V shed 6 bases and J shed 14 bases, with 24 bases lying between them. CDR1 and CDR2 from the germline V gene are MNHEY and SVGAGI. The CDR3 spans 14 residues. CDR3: CASRPLIRVHGWYF. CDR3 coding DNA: TGTGCCAGCAGACCCCTAATAAGAGTCCACGGGTGGTATTTT.

In DNA, the CDR3 is TGTGCCACTCGGCCCGGGACAGGGAGGGGCTACACCTTC. Translated: CATRPGTGRGYTF. J is TRBJ1-2 and V is TRBV6-5; 9 bases agree with TRBD1. Germline-derived CDR1 and CDR2 are MNHEY and SVGAGI. The CDR3 is 13 amino acids. Unmatched junction bases numbered 11, after V lost 10 bases and J lost 8 bases.

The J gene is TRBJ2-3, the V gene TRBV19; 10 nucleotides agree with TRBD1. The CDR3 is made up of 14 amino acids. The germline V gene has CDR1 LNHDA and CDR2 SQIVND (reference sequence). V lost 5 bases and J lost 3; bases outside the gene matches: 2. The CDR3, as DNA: TGTGCCAGTAGTGACAGGGGGCAGACAGATACGCAGTATTTT. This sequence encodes CASSDRGQTDTQYF.

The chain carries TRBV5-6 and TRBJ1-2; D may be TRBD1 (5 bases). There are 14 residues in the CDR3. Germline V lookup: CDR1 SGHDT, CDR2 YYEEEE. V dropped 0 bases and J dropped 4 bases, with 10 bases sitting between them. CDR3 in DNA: TGTGCCAGCAGCTTGGCCGCCAGGGCCTATGGCTACACCTTC. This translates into CASSLAARAYGYTF. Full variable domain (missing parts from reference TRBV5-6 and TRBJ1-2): DAGVTQSPTHLIKTRGQQVTLRCSPKSGHDTVSWYQQALGQGPQFIFQYYEEEERQRGNFPDRFSGHQFPNYSSELNVNALLLGDSALYLCASSLAARAYGYTFGSGTRLTVV.